This is a list of T cell receptor beta chains from one sample in a study of blood T cell repertoires in COVID-19. The data were produced by immunoSEQ multiplex PCR, yet TCRdb's version contains in-frame clones alone and is incomplete. The sample contains roughly 130,000 clones, roughly nine tenths of which appear only once. The material sequenced was peripheral blood. The receptors were gathered from a man aged 60 to 75 with COVID-19, enrolled during active disease. The CDR3 runs from the conserved cysteine through the conserved F or W. A D gene is named only where the DNA matches it firmly. Where a row states a size, it is once, few, many or the class of an expanded clone; other rows omit it.

j_call clone_size v_call d_call cdr3_aa cdr3_nt
TRBJ1-1 - TRBV2 - CASSLQGGNTEAFF TGTGCCAGCAGTCTACAGGGCGGGAACACTGAAGCTTTCTTT
TRBJ2-7 - TRBV24-1 - CATSDRTRYEQYF TGTGCCACCAGTGACCGGACACGGTACGAGCAGTACTTC
TRBJ2-7 - TRBV29-1 - CSAGDSHGEQYF TGCAGCGCGGGGGACAGTCATGGCGAGCAGTACTTC
TRBJ2-1 - TRBV21-1 - CASSKVGTSGSIKFF TGTGCCAGCAGCAAAGTAGGGACTAGCGGGAGCATCAAGTTCTTC
TRBJ1-6 - TRBV15 - CATSRDLAGESSPLHF TGTGCCACCAGCAGAGATCTGGCAGGGGAATCTTCACCCCTCCACTTT
TRBJ2-1 - TRBV7-8 TRBD2 CASSSPGRLAGHNEQFF TGTGCCAGCAGCTCCCCGGGTAGACTAGCGGGACACAATGAGCAGTTCTTC
TRBJ1-2 - TRBV25-1 - CASSEFGGHYGYTF TGTGCCAGCAGTGAATTTGGCGGCCATTATGGCTACACCTTC
TRBJ2-1 - TRBV5-1 TRBD2 CASSLASGSGYEQFF TGCGCCAGCAGCTTGGCTAGCGGGAGTGGGTATGAGCAGTTCTTC
TRBJ1-2 - TRBV28 - CASSLVRGGDGYTF TGTGCCAGCAGTTTAGTTAGGGGAGGGGATGGCTACACCTTC
TRBJ2-3 - TRBV9 - CASSVEWTFTDTQYF TGTGCCAGCAGCGTAGAATGGACTTTCACAGATACGCAGTATTTT
TRBJ2-5 - TRBV5-4 - CASSLGPSQGETQYF TGTGCCAGCAGCTTAGGTCCGAGTCAGGGAGAGACCCAGTACTTC
TRBJ1-3 - TRBV5-1 TRBD1 CASSLEADRGNTIYF TGCGCCAGCAGCTTGGAAGCAGACAGGGGGAACACCATATATTTT
TRBJ2-5 - TRBV7-2 TRBD2 CASSLLLRGLAGDRETQYF TGTGCCAGCAGCCTACTCCTTAGGGGACTAGCGGGAGATAGGGAGACCCAGTACTTC
TRBJ1-1 few TRBV5-1 - CASKREMNTEAFF TGCGCCAGCAAACGGGAGATGAACACTGAAGCTTTCTTT
TRBJ1-5 - TRBV2 - CASSPGRDQPQHF TGTGCCAGCAGTCCAGGGAGGGATCAGCCCCAGCATTTT
TRBJ1-1 - TRBV6-1 - CASSEAGDTEAFF TGTGCCAGCAGTGAAGCAGGGGATACTGAAGCTTTCTTT
TRBJ1-5 - TRBV5-1 - CASSFGGRDGNQPQHF TGCGCCAGCAGCTTCGGAGGGAGGGATGGCAATCAGCCCCAGCATTTT
TRBJ1-2 once TRBV9 - CASSTLDRSNYGYTF TGTGCCAGCAGCACTTTAGACAGGTCTAACTATGGCTACACCTTC
TRBJ2-7 - TRBV9 TRBD2 CASSAGLVNYEQYF TGTGCCAGCAGCGCGGGACTAGTTAACTACGAGCAGTACTTC
TRBJ1-6 - TRBV9 - CASRSGNSPLHF TGTGCCAGCAGATCGGGGAATTCACCCCTCCACTTT
TRBJ1-5 - TRBV21-1 - CASSKEWTGRPQHF TGTGCCAGCAGCAAAGAATGGACAGGGCGGCCCCAGCATTTT
TRBJ1-6 - TRBV15 - CATSRDPIANSPLHF TGTGCCACCAGCAGAGACCCTATAGCTAATTCACCCCTCCACTTT
TRBJ2-2 - TRBV5-4 TRBD2 CASSTGTSGRNTGELFF TGTGCCAGCTCTACCGGGACTAGCGGGAGGAACACCGGGGAGCTGTTTTTT
TRBJ1-5 - TRBV11-2 TRBD1 CASSETGSSNQPQHF TGTGCCAGCAGCGAGACAGGGAGTAGCAATCAGCCCCAGCATTTT
TRBJ2-3 - TRBV27 - CASAKGGRLVDTQYF TGTGCCAGCGCCAAAGGCGGCAGACTCGTGGATACGCAGTATTTT
TRBJ2-5 - TRBV5-6 TRBD2 CASSRPNRGGETQYF TGTGCCAGCAGCCGCCCTAACCGGGGGGGAGAGACCCAGTACTTC
TRBJ1-2 - TRBV5-6 TRBD1 CASSSTYRGSGYTF TGTGCCAGCAGCTCCACTTACAGGGGTTCTGGCTACACCTTC
TRBJ2-3 - TRBV24-1 - CATSAQGDTQYF TGTGCCACCAGTGCCCAGGGGGATACGCAGTATTTT
TRBJ2-7 - TRBV10-3 TRBD2 CAISEREGSFYEQYF TGTGCCATCAGTGAGCGGGAGGGATCCTTCTACGAGCAGTACTTC
TRBJ2-3 - TRBV11-1 TRBD2 CASSLARLAGVIDTQYF TGTGCCAGCAGCTTAGCCCGCCTAGCGGGAGTTATAGATACGCAGTATTTT
TRBJ2-7 - TRBV19 - CASSETGEVYEQYF TGTGCCAGTAGTGAAACAGGGGAGGTATACGAGCAGTACTTC
TRBJ1-2 - TRBV5-4 - CASSFPTASRDGYTF TGTGCCAGCAGTTTTCCCACAGCCTCGCGGGATGGCTACACCTTC
TRBJ1-6 - TRBV6-5 - CASSYSFQGNSPLHF TGTGCCAGCAGTTACTCTTTCCAGGGAAATTCACCCCTCCACTTT
TRBJ1-3 - TRBV6-1 TRBD1 CASSARQGGSSGNTIYF TGTGCCAGCAGTGCCAGACAGGGGGGAAGCTCTGGAAACACCATATATTTT
TRBJ2-7 - TRBV11-3 - CASSLVVGGGYEQYF TGTGCCAGCAGCTTAGTGGTCGGCGGAGGTTACGAGCAGTACTTC
TRBJ1-6 - TRBV28 TRBD1 CASRRRQGYYSPLHF TGTGCCAGCAGGCGAAGACAGGGCTACTATTCACCCCTCCACTTT
TRBJ1-5 - TRBV5-1 TRBD1 CASSPTGDQPQHF TGCGCCAGCAGTCCGACAGGGGATCAGCCCCAGCATTTT
TRBJ2-7 once TRBV15 - CATSKGSRGTEQYF TGTGCCACCAGCAAAGGCAGTCGCGGTACCGAGCAGTACTTC
TRBJ2-1 once TRBV7-2 TRBD2 CASSFPGTSGGSSYNEQFF TGTGCCAGCAGCTTCCCCGGGACTAGCGGGGGTAGCTCCTACAATGAGCAGTTCTTC
TRBJ2-3 - TRBV7-7 - CASSLGASTDTQYF TGTGCTAGCAGCTTAGGGGCTAGCACAGATACGCAGTATTTT
TRBJ1-2 - TRBV12-3/TRBV12-4 TRBD1 CASSSGTDYGYTF TGTGCCAGCAGTTCGGGGACAGACTATGGCTACACCTTC
TRBJ2-1 - TRBV30 TRBD2 CAWTGVAGYNEQFF TGTGCCTGGACTGGGGTAGCGGGGTACAATGAGCAGTTCTTC
TRBJ1-4 - TRBV7-9 TRBD1 CASSLPIIQGDNEKLFF TGTGCCAGCAGCTTACCCATTATTCAGGGGGATAATGAAAAACTGTTTTTT
TRBJ2-7 few TRBV10-3 - CAISGRQGNEQYF TGTGCCATCAGTGGGCGGCAGGGGAACGAGCAGTACTTC
TRBJ2-7 - TRBV11-2 - CASSLPGVRTYEQYF TGTGCCAGCAGCTTGCCGGGGGTCCGAACCTACGAGCAGTACTTC